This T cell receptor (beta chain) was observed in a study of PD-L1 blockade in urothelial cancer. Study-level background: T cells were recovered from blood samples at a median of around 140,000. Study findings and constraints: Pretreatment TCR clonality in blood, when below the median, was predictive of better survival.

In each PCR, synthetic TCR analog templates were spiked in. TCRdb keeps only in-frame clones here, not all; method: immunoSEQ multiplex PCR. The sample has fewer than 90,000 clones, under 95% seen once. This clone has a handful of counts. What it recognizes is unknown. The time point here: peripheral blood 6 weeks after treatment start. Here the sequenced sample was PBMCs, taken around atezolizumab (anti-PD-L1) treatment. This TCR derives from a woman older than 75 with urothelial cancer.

In DNA, the CDR3 is TGCGCCAGCAGCCCACGAGAGGTAGGGACTTCATTCGGGGGCTCCTACAATGAGCAGTTCTTC. Its translation: CASSPREVGTSFGGSYNEQFF. J is TRBJ2-1 and V is TRBV5-1; tentatively, D is TRBD2 (6 bases). V lost 4 bases, J lost 0 bases, and 29 bases lay in between. From germline, CDR1 is SGHRS and CDR2 YFSETQ. This CDR3 has 21 amino acids.